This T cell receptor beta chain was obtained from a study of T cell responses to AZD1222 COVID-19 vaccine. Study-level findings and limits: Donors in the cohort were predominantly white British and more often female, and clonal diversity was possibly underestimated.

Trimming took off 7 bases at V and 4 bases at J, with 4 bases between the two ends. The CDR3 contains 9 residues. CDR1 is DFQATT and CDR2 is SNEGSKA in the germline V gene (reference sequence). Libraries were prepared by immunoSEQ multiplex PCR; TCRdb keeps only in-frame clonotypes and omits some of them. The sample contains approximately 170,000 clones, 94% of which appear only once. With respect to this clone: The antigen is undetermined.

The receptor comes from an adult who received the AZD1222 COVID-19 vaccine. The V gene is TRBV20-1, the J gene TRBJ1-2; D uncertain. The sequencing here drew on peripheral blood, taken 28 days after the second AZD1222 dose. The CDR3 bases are TGCAGTGACCGCTATGGCTACACCTTC. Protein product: CSDRYGYTF.